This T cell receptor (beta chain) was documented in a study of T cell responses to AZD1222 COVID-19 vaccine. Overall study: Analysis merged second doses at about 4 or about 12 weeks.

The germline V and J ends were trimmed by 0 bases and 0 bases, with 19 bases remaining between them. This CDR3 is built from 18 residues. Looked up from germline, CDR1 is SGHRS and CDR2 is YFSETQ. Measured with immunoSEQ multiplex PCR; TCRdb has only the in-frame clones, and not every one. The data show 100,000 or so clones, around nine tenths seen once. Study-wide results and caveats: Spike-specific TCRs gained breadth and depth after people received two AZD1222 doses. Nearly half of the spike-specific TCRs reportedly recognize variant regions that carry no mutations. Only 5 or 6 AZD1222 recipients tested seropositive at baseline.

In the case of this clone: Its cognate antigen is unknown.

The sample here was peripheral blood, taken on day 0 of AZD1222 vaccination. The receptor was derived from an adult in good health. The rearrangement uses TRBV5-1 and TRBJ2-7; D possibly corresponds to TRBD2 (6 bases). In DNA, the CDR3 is TGCGCCAGCAGCTTGGTTTTCCGGAGGAGGGAAGGCTCCTACGAGCAGTACTTC. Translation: CASSLVFRRREGSYEQYF.